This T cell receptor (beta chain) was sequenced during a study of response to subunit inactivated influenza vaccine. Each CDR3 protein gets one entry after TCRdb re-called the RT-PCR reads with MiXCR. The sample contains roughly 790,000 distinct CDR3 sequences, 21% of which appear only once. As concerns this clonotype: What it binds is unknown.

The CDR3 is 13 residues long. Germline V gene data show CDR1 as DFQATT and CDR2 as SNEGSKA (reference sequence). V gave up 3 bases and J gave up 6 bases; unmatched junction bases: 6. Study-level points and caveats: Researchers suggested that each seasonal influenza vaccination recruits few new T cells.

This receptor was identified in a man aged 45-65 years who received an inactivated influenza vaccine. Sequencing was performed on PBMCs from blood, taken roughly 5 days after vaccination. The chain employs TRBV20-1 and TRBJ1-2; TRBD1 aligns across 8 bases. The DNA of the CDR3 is TGCAGTGCTAGCAGGGGGCGCTCTGATGGCTACACCTTC. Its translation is CSASRGRSDGYTF.